This is a list of T cell receptor beta chains from one sample in a study of T-cell reconstitution after alpha-beta-depleted transplantation in children. One entry per CDR3 protein results from TCRdb running MiXCR on the PCR reads. The repertoire holds 500,000 to 600,000 distinct CDR3 sequences, with 20% to 30% as singletons. This sample comprised PBMCs, obtained before TCRalphabeta/CD19-depleted stem cell transplant. These receptors were taken from a boy under two years old with Wiskott-Aldrich syndrome, due to receive a stem cell transplant. CDR3s include the opening cysteine and the closing phenylalanine or tryptophan. D genes are given only for firm matches. Some rows have no size entry. The others give once, few or many, or a class for an expanded clone.

>TRBJ1-2|few|NA|TRBV6-5
CASSYRGIGYTF
TGTGCCAGCAGTTATCGCGGGATCGGCTACACCTTC
>TRBJ2-4|few|TRBD2|TRBV15
CATSRDRVASGTNIQYF
TGTGCCACCAGCAGAGATCGGGTGGCTAGCGGGACAAACATTCAGTACTTC
>TRBJ1-1|NA|NA|TRBV28
CASTLGGPRVEAFF
TGTGCCAGCACCCTCGGCGGCCCCCGGGTTGAAGCTTTCTTT
>TRBJ2-7|few|NA|TRBV27
CASSLTGKTYEQYF
TGTGCCAGCAGTTTAACGGGAAAGACCTACGAGCAGTACTTC
>TRBJ2-5|NA|TRBD2|TRBV10-2
CASRITSGQETQYF
TGCGCCAGTAGAATAACTAGCGGTCAAGAGACCCAGTACTTC
>TRBJ2-7|NA|NA|TRBV15
CATSREVYSYEQYF
TGTGCCACCAGCAGAGAAGTATACTCCTACGAGCAGTACTTC
>TRBJ1-1|few|NA|TRBV12-3/TRBV12-4
CASSPSGGSEAFF
TGTGCCAGCAGTCCCTCGGGTGGGTCTGAAGCTTTCTTT
>TRBJ2-1|few|NA|TRBV7-3
CASSEQGSYNEQFF
TGTGCCAGCAGCGAACAGGGTTCCTACAATGAGCAGTTCTTC
>TRBJ2-5|NA|TRBD1|TRBV5-1
CASSMGQGTYQETQYF
TGCGCCAGCAGCATGGGACAGGGTACCTACCAAGAGACCCAGTACTTC
>TRBJ2-1|NA|NA|TRBV5-1
CASSFGLGLNEQFF
TGCGCCAGCAGCTTCGGGCTAGGCCTCAATGAGCAGTTCTTC
>TRBJ2-7|NA|TRBD1|TRBV29-1
CSVATDRVGSEQYF
TGCAGCGTTGCGACCGACAGGGTTGGGAGCGAGCAGTACTTC
>TRBJ2-3|few|NA|TRBV20-1
CSARISSTDTQYF
TGCAGTGCTAGGATTAGTAGCACAGATACGCAGTATTTT
>TRBJ2-1|NA|TRBD2|TRBV7-7
CASSPSRIAGTYNEQFF
TGTGCCAGCAGCCCCAGTCGGATAGCGGGGACCTACAATGAGCAGTTCTTC
>TRBJ2-2|NA|NA|TRBV10-3
CAISELERYTGELFF
TGTGCCATCAGTGAGCTGGAGAGGTACACCGGGGAGCTGTTTTTT
>TRBJ2-3|few|TRBD2|TRBV10-3
CAVRTTSSTDTQYF
TGTGCCGTACGTACGACTAGCTCCACAGATACGCAGTATTTT
>TRBJ2-7|NA|TRBD2|TRBV20-1
CSAKDGTSGAYEQYF
TGCAGTGCCAAAGACGGGACTAGCGGCGCCTACGAGCAGTACTTC
>TRBJ2-7|NA|TRBD2|TRBV10-1
CASSPEAGGPYEQYF
TGCGCCAGCAGCCCCGAGGCGGGAGGACCCTACGAGCAGTACTTC
>TRBJ1-1|NA|NA|TRBV10-3
CAISKGATEAFF
TGTGCCATCAGTAAGGGTGCCACTGAAGCTTTCTTT
>TRBJ2-1|NA|NA|TRBV4-2
CASSQGQPDSLNNEQFF
TGTGCCAGCAGCCAAGGGCAGCCGGACAGCTTAAACAATGAGCAGTTCTTC
>TRBJ2-7|few|NA|TRBV5-1
CASSFTGKPYEQYF
TGCGCCAGCAGCTTTACTGGAAAGCCCTACGAGCAGTACTTC
>TRBJ1-1|NA|TRBD1|TRBV18
CASSARDRREAFF
TGTGCCAGCTCAGCCAGGGACAGGAGGGAAGCTTTCTTT
>TRBJ2-5|few|TRBD2|TRBV5-5
CASSLSGMETQYF
TGTGCCAGCAGCTTGAGCGGGATGGAGACCCAGTACTTC
>TRBJ2-7|NA|NA|TRBV7-7
CASSLNPGQSYEQYF
TGTGCCAGCAGCTTAAACCCAGGGCAGAGCTACGAGCAGTACTTC
>TRBJ1-4|NA|TRBD1|TRBV9
CASSAEGQGHEKLFF
TGTGCCAGCAGCGCAGAGGGACAGGGGCATGAAAAACTGTTTTTT
>TRBJ2-2|NA|TRBD2|TRBV11-2
CASSLVSGLAGTGELFF
TGTGCCAGCAGCTTAGTCTCCGGACTAGCGGGCACCGGGGAGCTGTTTTTT
>TRBJ2-5|NA|TRBD1|TRBV6-1
CASRGRDRGKETQYF
TGTGCCAGCCGTGGGAGGGACAGGGGGAAAGAGACCCAGTACTTC
>TRBJ2-7|NA|NA|TRBV5-1
CASRLLGRNEQYF
TGCGCCAGCAGGTTGCTGGGACGGAACGAGCAGTACTTC
>TRBJ1-1|few|TRBD1|TRBV5-1
CASSDRERAEAFF
TGCGCCAGCAGCGACAGGGAACGCGCTGAAGCTTTCTTT
>TRBJ2-7|NA|TRBD2|TRBV29-1
CSVDSGTSGRYEQYF
TGCAGCGTTGACTCCGGGACTAGCGGGAGGTACGAGCAGTACTTC
>TRBJ2-7|NA|NA|TRBV5-1
CASSLKTQAGQYF
TGCGCCAGCAGCCTTAAGACTCAGGCCGGGCAGTACTTC
>TRBJ1-1|once|NA|TRBV7-2
CASSLDPMGPKAFF
TGTGCCAGCAGCTTAGACCCTATGGGGCCGAAAGCTTTCTTT
>TRBJ2-7|few|NA|TRBV3-1
CASSPPLRNEQYF
TGTGCCAGCAGCCCCCCATTGAGGAACGAGCAGTACTTC
>TRBJ2-1|NA|TRBD2|TRBV5-1
CASSLFGLAGNNEQFF
TGCGCCAGCAGCTTATTTGGACTAGCGGGGAACAATGAGCAGTTCTTC
>TRBJ2-1|NA|NA|TRBV12-3/TRBV12-4
CASSFHGSLGEQFF
TGTGCCAGCAGTTTTCATGGCAGTTTGGGTGAGCAGTTCTTC
>TRBJ2-1|NA|TRBD2|TRBV7-2
CASSSTSGRSYNEQFF
TGTGCCAGCAGCTCTACTAGCGGGAGGTCCTACAATGAGCAGTTCTTC
>TRBJ2-6|NA|NA|TRBV5-6
CASSLLQGGGGANVLTF
TGTGCCAGCAGCTTGCTGCAGGGGGGAGGTGGGGCCAACGTCCTGACTTTC
>TRBJ2-7|NA|TRBD1|TRBV20-1
CSANGNRDRVHEQYF
TGCAGTGCTAATGGGAACCGGGACAGGGTCCACGAGCAGTACTTC
>TRBJ2-6|NA|TRBD1|TRBV5-1
CASSTAGTGYSGANVLTF
TGCGCCAGCAGCACGGCCGGGACAGGCTACTCTGGGGCCAACGTCCTGACTTTC
>TRBJ1-5|NA|NA|TRBV5-5
CASSLDVGPQPQHF
TGTGCCAGCAGCTTGGACGTAGGGCCCCAGCCCCAGCATTTT
>TRBJ2-7|few|NA|TRBV7-2
CASSSNPSYEQYF
TGTGCCAGCAGCTCCAACCCCTCCTACGAGCAGTACTTC
>TRBJ2-2|few|TRBD2|TRBV20-1
CSAKFGRGAGELFF
TGCAGTGCTAAGTTCGGGAGGGGTGCCGGGGAGCTGTTTTTT
>TRBJ2-1|NA|TRBD2|TRBV10-3
CAISESLAGFNNEQFF
TGTGCCATCAGTGAGTCGCTAGCGGGATTCAACAATGAGCAGTTCTTC
>TRBJ1-2|few|NA|TRBV5-1
CASRDGEDYGYTF
TGCGCCAGCAGAGACGGAGAGGACTATGGCTACACCTTC
>TRBJ1-2|NA|NA|TRBV10-3
CAIRDDVANYGYTF
TGTGCCATCAGAGATGACGTAGCTAACTATGGCTACACCTTC
>TRBJ2-1|once|NA|TRBV20-1
CSASSLARNEQFF
TGCAGTGCTAGTTCACTAGCTAGGAATGAGCAGTTCTTC
>TRBJ2-7|once|TRBD2|TRBV4-1
CASSQASWLADSYEQYF
TGCGCCAGCAGCCAAGCGTCGTGGCTAGCGGACTCCTACGAGCAGTACTTC
>TRBJ2-3|few|NA|TRBV20-1
CSASQVVGDTQYF
TGCAGTGCTTCGCAGGTTGTAGGGGATACGCAGTATTTT
>TRBJ2-2|few|NA|TRBV15
CATSRVGELFF
TGTGCCACCAGCAGAGTTGGGGAGCTGTTTTTT
>TRBJ2-5|few|NA|TRBV6-5
CASSYSNNDETQYF
TGTGCCAGCAGTTACTCTAACAACGACGAGACCCAGTACTTC
>TRBJ2-5|NA|TRBD1|TRBV5-1
CASSFKPGQGTETQYF
TGCGCCAGCAGCTTCAAACCGGGACAGGGTACGGAGACCCAGTACTTC
>TRBJ1-6|NA|TRBD1|TRBV12-3/TRBV12-4
CASSLTGTQSPLHF
TGTGCCAGCAGTCTGACAGGGACCCAATCACCCCTCCACTTT
>TRBJ2-1|few|TRBD2|TRBV3-1
CASSQGLAGGYEQFF
TGTGCCAGCAGCCAGGGACTAGCGGGGGGATATGAGCAGTTCTTC
>TRBJ2-1|NA|NA|TRBV7-2
CASSLVALDNEQFF
TGTGCCAGCAGCTTAGTCGCCCTAGACAATGAGCAGTTCTTC
>TRBJ2-7|NA|NA|TRBV6-2/TRBV6-3
CASSSRVFVGYEQYF
TGTGCCAGCAGTTCCAGGGTTTTCGTCGGCTACGAGCAGTACTTC
>TRBJ2-7|NA|TRBD2|TRBV27
CASSTLAGTSYEQYF
TGTGCCAGCAGTACCCTAGCGGGGACTTCCTACGAGCAGTACTTC